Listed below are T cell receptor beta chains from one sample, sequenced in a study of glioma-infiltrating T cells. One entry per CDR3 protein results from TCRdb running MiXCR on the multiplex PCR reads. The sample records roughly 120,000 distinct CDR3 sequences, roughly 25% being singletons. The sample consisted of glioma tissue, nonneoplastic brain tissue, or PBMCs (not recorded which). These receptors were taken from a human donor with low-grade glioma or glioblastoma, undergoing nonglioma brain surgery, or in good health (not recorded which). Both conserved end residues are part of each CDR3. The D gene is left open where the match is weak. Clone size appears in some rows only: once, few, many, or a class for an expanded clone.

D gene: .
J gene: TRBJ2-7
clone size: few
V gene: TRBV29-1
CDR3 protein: CSVGDTSYEQYF
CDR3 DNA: TGCAGCGTTGGGGACACCTCCTACGAGCAGTACTTC

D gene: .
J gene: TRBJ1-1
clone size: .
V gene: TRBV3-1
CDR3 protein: CASSQAGLRTEAFF
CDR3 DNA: TGTGCCAGCAGCCAAGCAGGACTACGGACTGAAGCTTTCTTT

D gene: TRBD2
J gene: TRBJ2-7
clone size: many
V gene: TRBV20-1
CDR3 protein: CSARLAGEDYEQYF
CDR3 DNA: TGCAGTGCCCGACTAGCGGGAGAGGACTACGAGCAGTACTTC

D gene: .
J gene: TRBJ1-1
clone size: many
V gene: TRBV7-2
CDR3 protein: CASSVRWNTEAFF
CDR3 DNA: TGTGCCAGCAGCGTCAGGTGGAACACTGAAGCTTTCTTT

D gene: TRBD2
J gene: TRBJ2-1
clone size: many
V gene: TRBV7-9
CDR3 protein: CASSLGLAGIGEQFF
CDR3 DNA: TGTGCCAGCAGCCTCGGACTAGCGGGAATAGGTGAGCAGTTCTTC

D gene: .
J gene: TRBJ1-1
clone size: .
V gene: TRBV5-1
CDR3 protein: CASRGHSSNTEAFF
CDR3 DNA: TGCGCCAGCCGGGGCCACTCCTCGAACACTGAAGCTTTCTTT

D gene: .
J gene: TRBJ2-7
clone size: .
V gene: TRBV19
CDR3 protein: CASSPGLAHEQYF
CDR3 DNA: TGTGCCAGTAGTCCCGGGTTAGCCCACGAGCAGTACTTC

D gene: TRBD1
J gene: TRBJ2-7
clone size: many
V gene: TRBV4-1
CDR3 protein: CASSGRQGSYEQYF
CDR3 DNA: TGCGCCAGCAGCGGTCGACAGGGTTCCTACGAGCAGTACTTC

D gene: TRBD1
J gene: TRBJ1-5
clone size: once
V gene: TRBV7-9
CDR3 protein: CAGSLVSGGTNQPQHF
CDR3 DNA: TGTGCCGGCAGCTTAGTCTCAGGGGGAACCAATCAGCCCCAGCATTTT

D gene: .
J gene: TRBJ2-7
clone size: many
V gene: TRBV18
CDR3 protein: CASSPGTSDRVFF
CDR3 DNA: TGTGCCAGCTCACCCGGGACATCGGATCGTGTTTTCTTC

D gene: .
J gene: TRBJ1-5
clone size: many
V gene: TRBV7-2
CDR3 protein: CASSLDRDQPQHF
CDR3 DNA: TGTGCCAGCAGCTTAGACAGGGATCAGCCCCAGCATTTT

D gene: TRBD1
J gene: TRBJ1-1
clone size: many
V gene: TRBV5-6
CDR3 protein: CASSLMKGAQAFF
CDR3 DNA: TGTGCCAGCAGCTTGATGAAGGGGGCGCAAGCTTTCTTT

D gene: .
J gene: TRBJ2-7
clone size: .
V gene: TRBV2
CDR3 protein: CASSEDWFGLHYEQYF
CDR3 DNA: TGTGCCAGCAGTGAAGACTGGTTTGGATTGCACTACGAGCAGTACTTC

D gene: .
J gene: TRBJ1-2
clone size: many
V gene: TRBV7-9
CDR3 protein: CASSAGQRYGYTF
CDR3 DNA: TGTGCCAGCAGCGCCGGACAGCGCTATGGCTACACCTTC

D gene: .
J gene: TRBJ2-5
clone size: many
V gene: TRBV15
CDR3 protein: CATSRDRLGSQETQYF
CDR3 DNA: TGTGCCACCAGCAGAGATCGGTTAGGGAGTCAAGAGACCCAGTACTTC

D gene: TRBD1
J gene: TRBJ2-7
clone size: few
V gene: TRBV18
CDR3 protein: CASSPTRTGSYEQYF
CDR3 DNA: TGTGCCAGCTCACCAACCAGGACAGGATCCTACGAGCAGTACTTC

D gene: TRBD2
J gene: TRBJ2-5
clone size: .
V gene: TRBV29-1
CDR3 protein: CSVDGSRGDVQETQYF
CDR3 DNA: TGCAGCGTTGATGGAAGTCGGGGGGACGTCCAAGAGACCCAGTACTTC

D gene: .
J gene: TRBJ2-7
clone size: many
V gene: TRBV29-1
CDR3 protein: CSVYRGAPYEQYF
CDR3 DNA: TGCAGCGTTTACCGCGGGGCACCTTACGAGCAGTACTTC

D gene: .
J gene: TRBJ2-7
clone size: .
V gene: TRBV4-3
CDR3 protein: CASSQESGRSYEQCF
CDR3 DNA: TGCGCCAGCAGCCAAGAATCTGGACGGAGCTACGAGCAGTGCTTC

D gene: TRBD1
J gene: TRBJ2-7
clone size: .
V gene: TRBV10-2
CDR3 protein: CANSGGQGAYEQYF
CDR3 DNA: TGTGCCAACAGTGGTGGACAGGGGGCCTACGAGCAGTACTTC

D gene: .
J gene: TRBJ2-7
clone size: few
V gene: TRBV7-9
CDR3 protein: CASSETNYEQYF
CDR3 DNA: TGTGCCAGCAGCGAAACGAACTACGAGCAGTACTTC

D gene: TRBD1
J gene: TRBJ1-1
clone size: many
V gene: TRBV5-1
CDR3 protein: CASSGGGQVEAAFF
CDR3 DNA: TGCGCCAGCAGTGGAGGGGGACAGGTCGAGGCGGCTTTCTTT

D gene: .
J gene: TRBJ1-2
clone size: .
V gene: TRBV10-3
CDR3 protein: CAISRVGGGQPGGYGYTF
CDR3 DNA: TGTGCCATCAGCCGGGTAGGGGGTGGACAGCCAGGAGGGTATGGCTACACCTTC

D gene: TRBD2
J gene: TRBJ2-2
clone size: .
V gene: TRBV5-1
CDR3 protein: CASGPGTSLTGELFF
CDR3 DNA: TGCGCCAGCGGCCCCGGGACTAGCCTCACCGGGGAGCTGTTTTTT

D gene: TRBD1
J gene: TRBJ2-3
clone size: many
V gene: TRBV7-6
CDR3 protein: CASSLDWDRSTDTQYF
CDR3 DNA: TGTGCCAGCAGCCTAGACTGGGACAGAAGCACAGATACGCAGTATTTT

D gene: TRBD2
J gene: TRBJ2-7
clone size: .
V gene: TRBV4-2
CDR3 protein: CASSRETSGRREQYF
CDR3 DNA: TGTGCCAGCAGCCGAGAGACTAGCGGGAGGAGGGAGCAGTACTTC

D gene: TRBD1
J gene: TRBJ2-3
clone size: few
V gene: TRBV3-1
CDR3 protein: CASSQDLGQTTDTQYF
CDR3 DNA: TGTGCCAGCAGCCAAGACTTGGGACAGACCACAGATACGCAGTATTTT

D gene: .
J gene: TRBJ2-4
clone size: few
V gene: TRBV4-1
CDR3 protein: CASSPPRGIQYF
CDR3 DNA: TGCGCCAGCAGCCCACCGAGGGGCATTCAGTACTTC

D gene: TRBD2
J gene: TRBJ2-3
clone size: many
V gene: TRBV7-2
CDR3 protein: CASSLGSGSYGTDTQYF
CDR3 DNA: TGTGCCAGCAGCTTAGGTAGCGGGAGTTATGGCACAGATACGCAGTATTTT

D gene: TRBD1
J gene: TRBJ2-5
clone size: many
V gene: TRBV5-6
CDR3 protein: CASSWDRLETQYF
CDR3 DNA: TGTGCCAGCAGCTGGGACAGATTGGAGACCCAGTACTTC

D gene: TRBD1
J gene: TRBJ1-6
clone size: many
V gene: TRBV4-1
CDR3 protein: CASSREGTGNNSPLHF
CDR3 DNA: TGCGCCAGCAGCCGAGAAGGGACAGGAAATAATTCACCCCTCCACTTT

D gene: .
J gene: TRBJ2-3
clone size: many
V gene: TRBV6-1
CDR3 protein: CASSAGHSTDTQYF
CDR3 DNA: TGTGCCAGCAGCGCGGGACACTCCACAGATACGCAGTATTTT

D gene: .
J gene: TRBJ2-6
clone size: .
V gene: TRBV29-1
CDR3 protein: CSVGKGGSGANVLTF
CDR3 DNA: TGCAGCGTCGGAAAGGGCGGCTCTGGGGCCAACGTCCTGACTTTC

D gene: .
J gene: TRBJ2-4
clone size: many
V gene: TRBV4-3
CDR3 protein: CASSQVGRQNIQYF
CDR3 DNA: TGCGCCAGCAGCCAAGTGGGGCGGCAAAACATTCAGTACTTC

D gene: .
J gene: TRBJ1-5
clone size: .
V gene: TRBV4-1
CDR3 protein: CASRQDRGTDYQPQHF
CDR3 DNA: TGCGCCAGCAGACAAGATAGGGGGACCGATTATCAGCCCCAGCATTTT

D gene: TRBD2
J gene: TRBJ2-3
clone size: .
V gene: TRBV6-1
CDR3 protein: CASGRGPALTDTKYF
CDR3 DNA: TGTGCCAGCGGGAGGGGACCAGCGTTAACAGATACGAAGTATTTT

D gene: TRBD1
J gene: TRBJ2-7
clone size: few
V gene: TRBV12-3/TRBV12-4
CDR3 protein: CASSLGGQGINEQYF
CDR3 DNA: TGTGCCAGCAGTTTAGGGGGACAGGGGATAAACGAGCAGTACTTC

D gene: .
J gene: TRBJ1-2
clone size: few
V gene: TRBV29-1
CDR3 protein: CSAGTDNYGYTF
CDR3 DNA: TGCAGCGCAGGGACGGATAACTATGGCTACACCTTC

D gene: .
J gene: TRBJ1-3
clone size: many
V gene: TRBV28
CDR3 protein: CASSLRGGNTIYF
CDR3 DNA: TGTGCCAGCAGTTTACGGGGTGGAAACACCATATATTTT

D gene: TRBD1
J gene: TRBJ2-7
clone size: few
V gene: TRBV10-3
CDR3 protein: CAISYPGDRDSYEQYF
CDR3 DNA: TGTGCCATCAGTTATCCGGGGGACAGGGACTCCTACGAGCAGTACTTC

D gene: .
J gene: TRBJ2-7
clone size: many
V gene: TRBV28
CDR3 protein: CASSARGYEQYF
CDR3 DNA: TGTGCCAGCAGCGCGCGGGGCTACGAGCAGTACTTC

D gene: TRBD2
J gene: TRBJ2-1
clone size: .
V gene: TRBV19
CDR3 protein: CASSIEGLGEHGYNEQFF
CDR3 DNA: TGTGCCAGTAGTATCGAGGGACTAGGGGAGCACGGTTACAATGAGCAGTTCTTC

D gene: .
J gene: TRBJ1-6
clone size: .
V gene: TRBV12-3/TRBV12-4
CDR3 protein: CVSSRDLVSPLHF
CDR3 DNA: TGTGTCAGCAGTCGAGACCTGGTTAGCCCCCTCCACTTT

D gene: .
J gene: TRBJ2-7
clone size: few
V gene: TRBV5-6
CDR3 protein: CASSLLGKEQYF
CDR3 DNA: TGTGCCAGCAGCTTGCTGGGGAAGGAGCAGTACTTC

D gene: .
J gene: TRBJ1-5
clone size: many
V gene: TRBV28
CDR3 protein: CASSSLSGGYSNQPQHF
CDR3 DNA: TGTGCCAGCAGCAGCTTGAGTGGGGGGTATAGCAATCAGCCCCAGCATTTT

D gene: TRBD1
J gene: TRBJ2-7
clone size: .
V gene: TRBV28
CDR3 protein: CATLDRGTYEQYF
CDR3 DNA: TGTGCCACCCTGGACAGGGGTACATACGAGCAGTACTTC

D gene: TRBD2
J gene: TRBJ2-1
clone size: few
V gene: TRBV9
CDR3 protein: CASSSRTSGLYNEQFF
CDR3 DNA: TGTGCCAGCAGCTCCCGGACTAGCGGGCTGTACAATGAGCAGTTCTTC